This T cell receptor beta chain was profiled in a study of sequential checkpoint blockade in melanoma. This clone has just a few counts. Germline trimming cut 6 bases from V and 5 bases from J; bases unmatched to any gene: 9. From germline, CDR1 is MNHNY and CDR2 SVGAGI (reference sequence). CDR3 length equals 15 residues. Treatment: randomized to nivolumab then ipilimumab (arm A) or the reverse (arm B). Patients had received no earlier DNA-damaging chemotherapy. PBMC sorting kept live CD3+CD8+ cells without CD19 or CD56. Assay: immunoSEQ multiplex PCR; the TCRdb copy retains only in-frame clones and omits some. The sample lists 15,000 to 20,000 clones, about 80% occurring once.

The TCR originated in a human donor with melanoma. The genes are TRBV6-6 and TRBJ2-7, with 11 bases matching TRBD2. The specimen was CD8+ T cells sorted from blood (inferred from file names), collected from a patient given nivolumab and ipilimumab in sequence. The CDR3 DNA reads TGTGCCAGCAGCCCTACCGGGACTAGCGGCCACGAGCAGTACTTC. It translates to CASSPTGTSGHEQYF.